This TCR beta chain was found in a study of shared clonotypes between healthy human individuals. Study overall: Each donor's CD4 naive and CD4 memory cells filled three plates apiece, CD8 naive two, and CD8 memory one. Study-level results: Non-shared clonotypes showed lower generation probabilities than clonotypes common to all four donors.

Germline lookup yields CDR1 SGHDT and CDR2 YYEEEE. Trimming took off 2 bases at V and 7 bases at J, with 21 bases between the two ends. This CDR3 contains 16 residues. Naive CD8 cells lacked CD45RO and underwent positive selection for CCR7, leaving out terminally differentiated effector memory CD45RA+ cells. There were only Caucasian adults among the donors, and all lived in Nashville, Tennessee. 200 to 250 ng DNA, tens of thousands of T cell genomes, went into each sorted-subset replicate PCR. TCRdb keeps only in-frame clones here, not all; method: immunoSEQ multiplex PCR. The sample consists of some 2,000,000 clones, over 85% of them appearing once. Details on this clone: Its specificity is unknown.

This receptor was identified in a man aged 18 to 30 in good health. Sequenced: naive CD8+ T cells sorted from blood. This chain uses TRBV5-6 with TRBJ1-2; perhaps TRBD1 as D (6 bases). This CDR3 is CASSFSPGGQVSGYTF. CDR3 DNA sequence: TGTGCCAGCAGCTTTTCGCCCGGGGGGCAGGTCTCTGGCTACACCTTC.